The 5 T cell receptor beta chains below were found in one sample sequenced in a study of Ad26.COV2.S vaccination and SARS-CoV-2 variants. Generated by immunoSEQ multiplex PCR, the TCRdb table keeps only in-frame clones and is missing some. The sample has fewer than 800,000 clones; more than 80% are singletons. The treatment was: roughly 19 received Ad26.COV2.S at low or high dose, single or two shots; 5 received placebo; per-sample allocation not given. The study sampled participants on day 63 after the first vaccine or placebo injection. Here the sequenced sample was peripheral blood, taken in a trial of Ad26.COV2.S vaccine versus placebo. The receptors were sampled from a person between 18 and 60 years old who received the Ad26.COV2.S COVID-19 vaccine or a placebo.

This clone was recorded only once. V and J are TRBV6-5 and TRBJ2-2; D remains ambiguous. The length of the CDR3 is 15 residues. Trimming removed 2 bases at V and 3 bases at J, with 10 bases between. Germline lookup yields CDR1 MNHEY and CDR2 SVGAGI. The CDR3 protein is CASSYRSGDTGELFF. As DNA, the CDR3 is TGTGCCAGCAGTTACCGGTCAGGAGACACCGGGGAGCTGTTTTTT.

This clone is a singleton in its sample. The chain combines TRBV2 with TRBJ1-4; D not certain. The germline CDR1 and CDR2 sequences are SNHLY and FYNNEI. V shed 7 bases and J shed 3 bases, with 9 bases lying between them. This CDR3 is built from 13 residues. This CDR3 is CASTNSANEKLFF. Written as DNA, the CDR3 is TGTGCCAGCACTAACAGCGCTAATGAAAAACTGTTTTTT.

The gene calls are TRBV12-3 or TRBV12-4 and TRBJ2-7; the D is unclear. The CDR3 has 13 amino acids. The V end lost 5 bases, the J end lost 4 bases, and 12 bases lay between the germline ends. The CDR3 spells CASSISGNYEQYF. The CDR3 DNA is TGTGCCAGCAGTATCAGTGGAAATTACGAGCAGTACTTC.

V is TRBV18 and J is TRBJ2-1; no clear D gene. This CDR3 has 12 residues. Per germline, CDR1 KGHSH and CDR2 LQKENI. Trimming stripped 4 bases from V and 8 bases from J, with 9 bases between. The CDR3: CASSLDLDEQFF. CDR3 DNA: TGTGCCAGCTCACTGGACCTCGATGAGCAGTTCTTC.

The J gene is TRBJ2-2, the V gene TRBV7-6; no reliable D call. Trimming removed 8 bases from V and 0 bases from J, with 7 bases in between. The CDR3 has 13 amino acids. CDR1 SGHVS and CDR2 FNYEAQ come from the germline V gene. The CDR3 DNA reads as TGTGCCAGCGGGTTCGCGAACACCGGGGAGCTGTTTTTT. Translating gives CASGFANTGELFF.